This passage covers 21 T cell receptor beta chains from one sample sequenced in a study of cytomegalovirus exposure and HLA in healthy donors. Primers included in the PCR were 60 Vbeta and 13 Jbeta primers. Assay used: immunoSEQ multiplex PCR; TCRdb lists only in-frame clones, some missing. The sample yields some 110,000 clones, over 60% seen once. The source material was PBMCs. These receptors were taken from a woman aged 50 to 60 in good health and CMV-seropositive.

V usage is TRBV9 and J usage is TRBJ2-7, with D possibly TRBD1 on 5 matching bases. Germline V gene sequence: CDR1 SGDLS, CDR2 YYNGEE. The CDR3 has 14 amino acids. Trimming took 0 bases from V and 3 from J, leaving 10 bases between them. The CDR3 loop reads CASSVAPGIYEQYF. The CDR3 coding sequence is TGTGCCAGCAGCGTAGCCCCAGGGATCTACGAGCAGTACTTC.

The genes are TRBV27 and TRBJ2-7, with a tentative D call TRBD2 (5 bases). CDR3 length: 13 amino acids. Germline assignment: CDR1 MNHEY and CDR2 SMNVEV (reference sequence). Trimming stripped 2 bases from V and 3 bases from J, with 8 bases between. The CDR3: CASSLTGNYEQYF. CDR3 bases: TGTGCCAGCAGTTTAACGGGGAACTACGAGCAGTACTTC.

The genes are TRBV29-1 and TRBJ1-5; D call uncertain. In germline, CDR1 is SQVTM, CDR2 ANQGSEA. This CDR3 is 13 amino acids long. Deletions cut 1 base from V and 3 bases from J, with 7 bases between. CDR3 bases: TGCAGCGTTGAAGGAGGAATCAATCAGCCCCAGCATTTT. Translating it yields CSVEGGINQPQHF.

This clone was observed a few times. CDR3: CASSLDTDEKLFF. DNA of the CDR3: TGTGCCAGCAGCCTCGACACAGATGAAAAACTGTTTTTT. This sequence joins TRBV5-6 and TRBJ1-4, with D uncertain. This CDR3 has 13 residues. V shed 4 bases and J shed 6 bases, with 10 bases lying between them. Germline assignment: CDR1 SGHDT and CDR2 YYEEEE.

The count of this clone is one. V usage is TRBV7-2 and J usage is TRBJ2-2; D perhaps matches TRBD2 (5 bases). Germline values: CDR1 SGHTA, CDR2 FQGNSA. The CDR3 runs to 14 residues. With 5 bases removed from V and 0 bases from J, the gap between germline ends came to 7 bases. The CDR3 DNA reads as TGTGCCAGCAGCCTGACTACGAACACCGGGGAGCTGTTTTTT. Translating gives CASSLTTNTGELFF.

V and J are TRBV5-1 and TRBJ1-2, with D unclear. Germline CDR1 and CDR2: SGHRS and YFSETQ. This CDR3 spans 15 amino acids. Trimming pared 2 bases from V and 0 bases from J, leaving 11 bases between. Written as DNA, the CDR3 is TGCGCCAGCAGCTTAGTCGGCGGAGCTAACTATGGCTACACCTTC. Translation: CASSLVGGANYGYTF.

The chain is built from TRBV19 and TRBJ1-2, with 7 bases that match TRBD1. The CDR3 runs to 14 residues. With 4 bases clipped from V and 3 bases from J, the junction kept 5 bases outside the gene matches. The germline CDR1 and CDR2 sequences are LNHDA and SQIVND (reference sequence). CDR3 nucleotide sequence: TGTGCCAGTAGTACCAGGGGGACAGACTATGGCTACACCTTC. Translating gives CASSTRGTDYGYTF.

Here the CDR3 reads CAISERREPNTEAFF. As DNA, the CDR3 is TGTGCCATCAGTGAGAGGAGGGAGCCGAACACTGAAGCTTTCTTT. V and J are TRBV10-3 and TRBJ1-1; no firm D call. Trimming left V 2 bases short and J 1 base short, with 11 bases between. The CDR3 loop spans 15 amino acids. CDR1 ENHRY and CDR2 SYGVKD come from the germline V gene.

The rearrangement links TRBV28 to TRBJ1-2; D gene unclear. The V and J ends lost 3 bases and 5 bases respectively, with 13 bases between them. CDR3 length: 14 residues. The germline gives CDR1 MDHEN, CDR2 SYDVKM. In DNA, the CDR3 is TGTGCCAGCAGTTTCCCGGGTCCACCGTATGGCTACACCTTC. Translated: CASSFPGPPYGYTF.

The chain joins TRBV6-6 to TRBJ2-5, with TRBD1 matching 8 bases. This CDR3 region has 15 residues. The trim removed 6 bases at V and 5 bases at J, leaving 11 bases unmatched. From germline, CDR1 is MNHNY and CDR2 SVGAGI (reference sequence). The CDR3: CASSSGPGGRETQYF. The CDR3 DNA reads as TGTGCCAGCAGCTCGGGGCCAGGGGGCAGGGAGACCCAGTACTTC.

This chain uses TRBV6-5 with TRBJ1-3; D call uncertain. V lost 6 bases to trimming and J lost 4 bases, with 16 bases between them. Germline lookup yields CDR1 MNHEY and CDR2 SVGAGI. The CDR3 length is 15 residues. DNA for the CDR3: TGTGCCAGCAGCCTGTATGGCCCGAAAGGAAACACCATATATTTT. This sequence encodes CASSLYGPKGNTIYF.

The chain joins TRBV6-1 to TRBJ1-4; D remains unclear. The CDR3 is 13 residues long. In germline, CDR1 is MNHNS, CDR2 SASEGT. The ends were cut back, 5 bases at V and 1 base at J, with 5 bases in the middle. For the CDR3, the DNA is TGTGCCAGCAGTCGGGGAACTAATGAAAAACTGTTTTTT. Protein: CASSRGTNEKLFF.

The chain links TRBV28 to TRBJ2-1; D is uncertain. The CDR3 runs 15 residues. The germline gives CDR1 MDHEN, CDR2 SYDVKM. Trimming cost V 5 bases and J 8 bases, with 19 bases left between them. The CDR3 reads CASSPVYPIEDEQFF. Written as DNA, the CDR3 is TGTGCCAGCAGTCCCGTCTACCCGATCGAGGATGAGCAGTTCTTC.

A few counts support this clone. The V and J genes are TRBV28 and TRBJ1-2, with unresolved D. The CDR3 consists of 16 residues. Trimming stripped 1 base from V and 1 base from J, with 13 bases between. Germline assignment: CDR1 MDHEN and CDR2 SYDVKM. Here the CDR3 DNA reads TGTGCCAGCAGTTTATTAGCAGAGGAGGATAACTATGGCTACACCTTC. Its translation: CASSLLAEEDNYGYTF.

V usage is TRBV7-8 and J usage is TRBJ2-7; 9 nucleotides align to TRBD2. Germline V gives CDR1 SGHVS, CDR2 FQNEAQ. This CDR3 has 15 residues. V lost 5 bases to trimming and J lost 3 bases; unmatched junction nucleotides: 8. This chain's CDR3 is CASSPIAGVVYEQYF. Written as DNA, the CDR3 is TGTGCCAGCAGCCCGATAGCGGGGGTAGTCTACGAGCAGTACTTC. Together with reference TRBV7-8 and TRBJ2-7, the CDR3 gives the full variable domain: GAGVSQSPRYKVAKRGQDVALRCDPISGHVSLFWYQQALGQGPEFLTYFQNEAQLDKSGLPSDRFFAERPEGSVSTLKIQRTQQEDSAVYLCASSPIAGVVYEQYFGPGTRLTVT.

As DNA, the CDR3 is TGCAGCGTCGCACGGGGGAGGGATTCGGAGACCCAGTACTTC. Translation gives CSVARGRDSETQYF. The rearrangement links TRBV29-1 to TRBJ2-5; 7 positions agree with TRBD2. V dropped 6 bases and J dropped 5; count of bases not matched to a gene: 12. Germline V gene lookup returns CDR1 SQVTM and CDR2 ANQGSEA. The CDR3 consists of 14 residues.

A few counts support this clone. The chain links TRBV4-1 to TRBJ1-6; TRBD1 is a possible D gene (5 bases). The V gene lost 3 bases and the J gene lost 6 bases, with 12 bases spanning the gap. The CDR3 spans 15 residues. Germline V gives CDR1 MGHRA, CDR2 YSYEKL. CDR3 DNA sequence: TGCGCCAGCAGCCATCCGGGACTCCCTAATTCACCCCTCCACTTT. As protein: CASSHPGLPNSPLHF.

This clone appeared a single time. The chain uses TRBV29-1 and TRBJ1-4; D might be TRBD1 (6 bases). V was trimmed by 6 bases and J by 8 bases, leaving 16 bases between them. The V gene's germline CDR1 is SQVTM and CDR2 ANQGSEA. The CDR3 is 13 amino acids. The CDR3 loop is CSVGHRVGEKLFF. DNA for the CDR3: TGCAGCGTCGGACACAGGGTAGGCGAAAAACTGTTTTTT. The variable domain in full, with the rest retrieved from reference TRBV29-1 and TRBJ1-4, is SAVISQKPSRDICQRGTSLTIQCQVDSQVTMMFWYRQQPGQSLTLIATANQGSEATYESGFVIDKFPISRPNLTFSTLTVSNMSPEDSSIYLCSVGHRVGEKLFFGSGTQLSVL.

The chain combines TRBV4-1 with TRBJ1-4, with TRBD1 as a possible D gene (5 bases). The CDR3 has 16 amino acids. Trimming took 0 bases from V and 8 from J, leaving 16 bases between them. CDR1 and CDR2 from the germline V gene are MGHRA and YSYEKL. In DNA form, the CDR3 reads TGCGCCAGCAGCCAAGATAGGGGAGGGGTGAACGAAAAACTGTTTTTT. Its protein is CASSQDRGGVNEKLFF.

The V and J genes are TRBV11-2 and TRBJ2-7, with 11 bases lining up with TRBD2. Germline-derived CDR1 and CDR2 are SGHAT and FQNNGV. The CDR3 sequence is 14 residues long. V lost 6 bases, J lost 4 bases, and 5 bases stayed unmatched. CDR3 sequence (DNA): TGTGCCAGCAGGAGAGTAGCGGGGGGGTACGAGCAGTACTTC. This codes for CASRRVAGGYEQYF.

The chain uses TRBV2 and TRBJ1-6, with D hard to call. The ends were cut back, 5 bases at V and 8 bases at J, with 22 bases in the middle. Germline V gene sequence: CDR1 SNHLY, CDR2 FYNNEI. The CDR3 sequence is 17 residues long. The CDR3 here is CASSFTLLREFYSPLHF. The CDR3 DNA is TGTGCCAGCAGTTTCACCCTCCTTAGGGAGTTTTATTCACCCCTCCACTTT.